The clone carrying this T cell receptor (beta chain) was picked up many times. Antigen: not known. These data originate in a study of regulatory T cells in long-lasting Graves disease. Sample time point: persistent/refractory GD, antithyroid drugs over 5 years with positive TRAb. The TCR library was made from RNA that had been extracted from PBMCs in TRIzol. American Thyroid Association guidelines were used to diagnose Graves' disease. In building TCR beta libraries, iRepertoire HTBI primers were used together with Arm-PCR of CDR3 regions. MiXCR, applied by TCRdb to the multiplex PCR reads, yields one record per CDR3 protein. The sample includes 350,000 to 450,000 distinct CDR3 sequences, 20% to 25% of them seen just once. Germline V lookup: CDR1 SGHTA, CDR2 FQGNSA. The junction had 12 bases not matched to a gene; V was cut back by 8 bases and J by 4 bases. The CDR3 loop spans 15 amino acids. Study-level findings and limits: TCR diversity was lower in persistent than newly diagnosed Graves' disease. The persistent group shared 2,700 or so public clonotypes, more than the approximately 890 shared by new patients. Persistent disease favored TRBV28, TRBJ1-2 and TRBJ2-5.

Here the sequenced sample was peripheral blood mononuclear cells (PBMCs), taken when the disease was refractory, from a patient treated with antithyroid drugs. The receptor was derived from a female donor with Graves disease. The chain couples TRBV7-2 to TRBJ2-5; TRBD1 agrees at 8 bases. The DNA of the CDR3 is TGTGCCAGCTTATTGGACAGGGCCACAGGAGAGACCCAGTACTTC. It codes for CASLLDRATGETQYF. Full variable domain (missing parts from reference TRBV7-2 and TRBJ2-5): GAGVSQSPSNKVTEKGKDVELRCDPISGHTALYWYRQSLGQGLEFLIYFQGNSAPDKSGLPSDRFSAERTGGSVSTLTIQRTQQEDSAVYLCASLLDRATGETQYFGPGTRLLVL.